This T cell receptor (beta chain) comes out of a study of blood T cell repertoires in COVID-19. For the study at large: Samples taken during acute and convalescent COVID-19 were collected in the United States, Italy and Spain.

Trimming removed 1 base at V and 4 bases at J, with 17 bases between. The V gene's germline CDR1 is SGHKS and CDR2 YYEKEE (reference sequence). The CDR3 has 16 residues. Data came from immunoSEQ multiplex PCR; TCRdb stores just in-frame clones and leaves some out. The sample records fewer than 150,000 clones, approximately 84% being singletons. The material sequenced was peripheral blood. The chain links TRBV5-5 to TRBJ1-2, with a weak D call TRBD1 (6 bases). This TCR was sampled from an elderly woman in a cohort sampled during active or convalescent COVID-19. For the CDR3, the DNA is TGTGCCAGCAGCTTGACACCGGGACAAGGGTCCTATGGCTACACCTTC. Protein product: CASSLTPGQGSYGYTF.